This TCR beta chain was documented in a study of control samples from healthy donors and cancer patients. This table comes from immunoSEQ multiplex PCR, and its TCRdb copy is limited to in-frame clones, with some not included. The sample has 60,000 to 70,000 clones; around 85% are singletons. The sequenced material came from blood. The sequence came from a man in his forties in good health.

Written as DNA, the CDR3 is TGTGCCAGTAGCATAGCGGGAAAAACCGGGGAGCTGTTTTTT. It specifies CASSIAGKTGELFF. V and J are TRBV27 and TRBJ2-2; 8 bases map to TRBD2. Trimming at V came to 9 bases and at J to 5 bases, leaving 8 bases not matched to a gene. The V gene's germline CDR1 is MNHEY and CDR2 SMNVEV (reference sequence). The CDR3 loop spans 14 amino acids.